This T cell receptor beta chain comes out of a study of beta chain features in type 1 diabetes. CDR1 is GTSNPN, CDR2 SVGIG, per germline (reference sequence). This CDR3 contains 13 residues. Trimming took 3 bases from V and 8 from J, leaving 13 bases between them. Reverse transcribing all isolated RNA meant expressed TCRB transcripts were sequenced. Method: immunoSEQ multiplex PCR; TCRdb's copy keeps in-frame clones and lacks some. The sample has some 640,000 clones, roughly an eighth seen once. This clone appeared a few times. Its antigen is currently unknown. Regarding the study as a whole: A potential PCR bias toward shorter templates would be equal in patient and control samples. Among patients with Type 1 diabetes, TCRB CDR3s were moderately but significantly shorter in every one of the four CD4+ subsets.

J is TRBJ2-2 and V is TRBV30; the D is unclear. The sequencing sample was made of naive CD4+ T cells from blood. This TCR derives from a young man with type 1 diabetes. This CDR3 is CAWSVLRPGELFF. CDR3 sequence (DNA): TGTGCCTGGAGCGTACTGCGTCCGGGGGAGCTGTTTTTT.